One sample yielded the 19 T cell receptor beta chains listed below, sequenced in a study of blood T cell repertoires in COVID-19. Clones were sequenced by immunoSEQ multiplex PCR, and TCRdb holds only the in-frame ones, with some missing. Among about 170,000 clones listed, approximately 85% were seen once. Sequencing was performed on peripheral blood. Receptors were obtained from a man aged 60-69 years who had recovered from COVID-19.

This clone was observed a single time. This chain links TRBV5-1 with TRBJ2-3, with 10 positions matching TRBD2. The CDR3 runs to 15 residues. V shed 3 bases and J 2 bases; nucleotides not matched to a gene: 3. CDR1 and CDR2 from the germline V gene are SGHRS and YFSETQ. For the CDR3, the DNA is TGCGCCAGCAGCTATAGCGGGGGGTTCACAGATACGCAGTATTTT. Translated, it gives CASSYSGGFTDTQYF.

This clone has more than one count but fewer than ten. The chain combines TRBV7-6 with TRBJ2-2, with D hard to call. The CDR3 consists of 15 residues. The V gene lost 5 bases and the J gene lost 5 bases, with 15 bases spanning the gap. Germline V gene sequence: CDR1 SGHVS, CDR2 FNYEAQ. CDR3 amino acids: CASSPARQLTGELFF. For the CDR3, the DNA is TGTGCCAGCAGCCCCGCTAGGCAGCTAACCGGGGAGCTGTTTTTT.

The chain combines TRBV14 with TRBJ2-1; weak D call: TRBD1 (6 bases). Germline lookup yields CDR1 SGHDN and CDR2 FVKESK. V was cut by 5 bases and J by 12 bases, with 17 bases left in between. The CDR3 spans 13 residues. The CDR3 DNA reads TGTGCCAGCAGCACATCTCTAGGGACACCGCAGTTCTTC. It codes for CASSTSLGTPQFF.

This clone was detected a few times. For the CDR3, the DNA is TGTGCCATCAGTGAGGATAGGGGTCTCTATGGCTACACCTTC. Translated, it gives CAISEDRGLYGYTF. This chain joins TRBV10-3 and TRBJ1-2, with TRBD1 as a possible D gene (5 bases). The ends were cut back, 2 bases at V and 4 bases at J, with 11 bases in the middle. Germline CDR1 is ENHRY and CDR2 is SYGVKD. The CDR3 covers 14 residues.

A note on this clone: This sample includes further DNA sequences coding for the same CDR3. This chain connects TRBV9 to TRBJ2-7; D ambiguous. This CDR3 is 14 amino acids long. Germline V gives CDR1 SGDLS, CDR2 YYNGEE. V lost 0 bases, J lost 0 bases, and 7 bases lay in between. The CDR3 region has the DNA TGTGCCAGCAGCGTAGTTCCGAGCTCCTACGAGCAGTACTTC. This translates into CASSVVPSSYEQYF. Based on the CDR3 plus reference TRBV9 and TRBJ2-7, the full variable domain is DSGVTQTPKHLITATGQRVTLRCSPRSGDLSVYWYQQSLDQGLQFLIQYYNGEERAKGNILERFSAQQFPDLHSELNLSSLELGDSALYFCASSVVPSSYEQYFGPGTRLTVT.

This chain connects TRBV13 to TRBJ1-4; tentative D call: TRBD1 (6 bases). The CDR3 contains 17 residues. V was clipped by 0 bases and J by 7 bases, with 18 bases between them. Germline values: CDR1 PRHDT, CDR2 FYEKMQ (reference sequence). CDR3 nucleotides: TGTGCCAGCAGCTTAGGCAATGTGGGGGCTGGAGGTGAAAAACTGTTTTTT. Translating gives CASSLGNVGAGGEKLFF.

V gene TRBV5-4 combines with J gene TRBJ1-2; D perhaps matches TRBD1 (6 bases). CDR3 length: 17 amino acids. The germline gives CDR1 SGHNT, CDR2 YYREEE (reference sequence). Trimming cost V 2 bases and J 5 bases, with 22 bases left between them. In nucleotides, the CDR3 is TGTGCCAGCAGCTTACTCCGGGGCCAGGGGATTGAATATGGCTACACCTTC. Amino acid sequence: CASSLLRGQGIEYGYTF.

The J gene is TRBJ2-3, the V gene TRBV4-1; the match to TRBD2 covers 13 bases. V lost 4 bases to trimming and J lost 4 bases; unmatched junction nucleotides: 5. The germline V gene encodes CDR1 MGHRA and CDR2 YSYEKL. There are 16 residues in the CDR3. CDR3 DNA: TGCGCCAGCAGCCGTACTAGCGGGGGGGCCTCAGATACGCAGTATTTT. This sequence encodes CASSRTSGGASDTQYF.

In DNA form, the CDR3 reads TGTGCCAGCAGCTTGCGGCTCCGGGAAGAAAAACTGTTTTTT. It specifies CASSLRLREEKLFF. The chain couples TRBV5-5 to TRBJ1-4; no definite D call. There are 14 residues in the CDR3. V was clipped by 1 base and J by 8 bases, with 12 bases between them. Germline lookup yields CDR1 SGHKS and CDR2 YYEKEE (reference sequence).

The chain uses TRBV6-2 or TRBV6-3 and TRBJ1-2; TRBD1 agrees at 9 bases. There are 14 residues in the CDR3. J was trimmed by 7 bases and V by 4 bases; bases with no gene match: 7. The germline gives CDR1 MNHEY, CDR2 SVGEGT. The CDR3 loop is CASSFRDRAPGYTF. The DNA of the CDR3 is TGTGCCAGCAGTTTCCGGGACAGGGCCCCTGGCTACACCTTC.

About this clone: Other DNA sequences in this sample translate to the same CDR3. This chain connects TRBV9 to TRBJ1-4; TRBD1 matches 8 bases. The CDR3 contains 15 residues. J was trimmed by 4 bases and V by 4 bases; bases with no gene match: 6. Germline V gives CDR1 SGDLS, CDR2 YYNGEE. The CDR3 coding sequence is TGTGCCAGCAGCCCGAGGACAGGGATTAATGAAAAACTGTTTTTT. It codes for CASSPRTGINEKLFF.

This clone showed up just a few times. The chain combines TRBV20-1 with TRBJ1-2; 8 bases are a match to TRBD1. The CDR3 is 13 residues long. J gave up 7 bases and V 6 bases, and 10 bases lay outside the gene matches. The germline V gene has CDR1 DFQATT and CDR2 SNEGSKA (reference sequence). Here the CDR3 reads CSASSSGGGGYTF. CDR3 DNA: TGCAGTGCGAGTTCATCAGGGGGCGGTGGCTACACCTTC.

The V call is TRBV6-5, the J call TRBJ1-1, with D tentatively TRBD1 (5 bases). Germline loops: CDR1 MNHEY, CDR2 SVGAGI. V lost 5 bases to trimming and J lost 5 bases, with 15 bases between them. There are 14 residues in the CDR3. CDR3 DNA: TGTGCCAGCAGTCCAGGGTTCGATCGGACTGAAGCTTTCTTT. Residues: CASSPGFDRTEAFF.

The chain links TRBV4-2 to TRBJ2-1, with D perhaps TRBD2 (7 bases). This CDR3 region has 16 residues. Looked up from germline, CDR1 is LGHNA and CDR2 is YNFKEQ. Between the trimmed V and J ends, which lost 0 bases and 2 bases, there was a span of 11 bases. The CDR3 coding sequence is TGTGCCAGCAGCCAAGAGGAGGGGGGGCCCTACAATGAGCAGTTCTTC. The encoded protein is CASSQEEGGPYNEQFF.

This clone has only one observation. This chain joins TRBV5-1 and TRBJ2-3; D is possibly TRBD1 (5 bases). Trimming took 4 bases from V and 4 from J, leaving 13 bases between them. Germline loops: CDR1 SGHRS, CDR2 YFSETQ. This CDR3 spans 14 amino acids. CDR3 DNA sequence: TGCGCCAGCAGCCCGGGCCGCAGGGCAGATACGCAGTATTTT. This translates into CASSPGRRADTQYF.

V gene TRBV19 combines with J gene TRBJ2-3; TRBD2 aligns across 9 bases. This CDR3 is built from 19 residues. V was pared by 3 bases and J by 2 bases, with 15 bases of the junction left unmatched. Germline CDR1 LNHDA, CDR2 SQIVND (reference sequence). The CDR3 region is CASSMLGRGGQSHTDTQYF. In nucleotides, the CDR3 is TGTGCCAGTAGTATGCTAGGGCGGGGGGGCCAATCACACACAGATACGCAGTATTTT.

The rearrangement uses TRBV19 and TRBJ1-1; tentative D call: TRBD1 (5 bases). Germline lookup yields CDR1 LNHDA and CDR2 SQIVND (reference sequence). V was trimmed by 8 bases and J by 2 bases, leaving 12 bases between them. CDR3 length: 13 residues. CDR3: CASSTQGNTEAFF. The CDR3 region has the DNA TGTGCCAGTTCTACTCAGGGAAACACTGAAGCTTTCTTT.

Here the CDR3 DNA reads TGTGCCAGCATCCGACTAGCGGGGGGCTCCCCTAGCACAGATACGCAGTATTTT. Translation gives CASIRLAGGSPSTDTQYF. The rearrangement joins TRBV5-6 to TRBJ2-3; TRBD2 matches 13 bases. The CDR3 is 18 amino acids. From germline, CDR1 is SGHDT and CDR2 YYEEEE. Trimming removed 6 bases from V and 0 bases from J; junction bases left unmatched: 10. Full variable domain (outside the CDR3, taken from reference TRBV5-6 and TRBJ2-3): DAGVTQSPTHLIKTRGQQVTLRCSPKSGHDTVSWYQQALGQGPQFIFQYYEEEERQRGNFPDRFSGHQFPNYSSELNVNALLLGDSALYLCASIRLAGGSPSTDTQYFGPGTRLTVL.

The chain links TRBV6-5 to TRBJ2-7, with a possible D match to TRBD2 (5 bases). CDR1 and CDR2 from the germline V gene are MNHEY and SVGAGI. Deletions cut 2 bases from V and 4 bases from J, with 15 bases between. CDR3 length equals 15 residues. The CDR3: CASSYRPGLGYEQYF. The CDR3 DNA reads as TGTGCCAGCAGTTACCGCCCGGGATTAGGATACGAGCAGTACTTC.